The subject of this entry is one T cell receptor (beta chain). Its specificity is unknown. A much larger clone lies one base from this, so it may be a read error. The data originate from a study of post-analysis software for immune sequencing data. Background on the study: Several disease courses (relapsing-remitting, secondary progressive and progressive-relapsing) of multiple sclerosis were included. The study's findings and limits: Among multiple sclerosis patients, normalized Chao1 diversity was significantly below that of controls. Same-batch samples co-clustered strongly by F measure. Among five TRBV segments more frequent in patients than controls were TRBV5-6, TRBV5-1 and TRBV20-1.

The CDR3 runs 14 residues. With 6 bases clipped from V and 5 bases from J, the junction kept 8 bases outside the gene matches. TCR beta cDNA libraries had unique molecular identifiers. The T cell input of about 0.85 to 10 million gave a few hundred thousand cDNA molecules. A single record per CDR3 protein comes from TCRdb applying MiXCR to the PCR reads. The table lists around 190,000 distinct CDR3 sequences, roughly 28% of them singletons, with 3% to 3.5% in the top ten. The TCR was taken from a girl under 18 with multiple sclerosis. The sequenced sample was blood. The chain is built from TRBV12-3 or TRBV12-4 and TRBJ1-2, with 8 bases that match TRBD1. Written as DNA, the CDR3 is TGTGCCAGCAGCCGCGGACAGGGCCGTTATGGCTACACCTTC. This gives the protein CASSRGQGRYGYTF.